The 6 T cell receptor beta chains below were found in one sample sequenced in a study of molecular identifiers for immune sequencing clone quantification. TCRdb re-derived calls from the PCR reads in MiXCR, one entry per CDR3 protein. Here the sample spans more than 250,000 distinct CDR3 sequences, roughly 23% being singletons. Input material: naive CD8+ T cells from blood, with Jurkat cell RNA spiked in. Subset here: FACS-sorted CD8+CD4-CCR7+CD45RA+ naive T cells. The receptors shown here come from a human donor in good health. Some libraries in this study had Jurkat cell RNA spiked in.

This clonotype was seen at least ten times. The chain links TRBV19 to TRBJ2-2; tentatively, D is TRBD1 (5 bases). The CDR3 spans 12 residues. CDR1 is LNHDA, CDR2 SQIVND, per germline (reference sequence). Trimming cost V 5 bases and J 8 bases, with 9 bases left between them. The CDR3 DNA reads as TGTGCCAGTAGTCCCCGGACAGGGGAGCTGTTTTTT. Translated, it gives CASSPRTGELFF. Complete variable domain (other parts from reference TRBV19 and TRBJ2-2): DGGITQSPKYLFRKEGQNVTLSCEQNLNHDAMYWYRQDPGQGLRLIYYSQIVNDFQKGDIAEGYSVSREKKESFPLTVTSAQKNPTAFYLCASSPRTGELFFGEGSRLTVL.

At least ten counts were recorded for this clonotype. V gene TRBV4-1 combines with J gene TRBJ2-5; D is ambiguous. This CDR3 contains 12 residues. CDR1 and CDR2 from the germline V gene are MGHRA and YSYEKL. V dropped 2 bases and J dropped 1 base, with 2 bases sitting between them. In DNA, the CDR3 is TGCGCCAGCAGCCAATTCCAAGAGACCCAGTACTTC. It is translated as CASSQFQETQYF.

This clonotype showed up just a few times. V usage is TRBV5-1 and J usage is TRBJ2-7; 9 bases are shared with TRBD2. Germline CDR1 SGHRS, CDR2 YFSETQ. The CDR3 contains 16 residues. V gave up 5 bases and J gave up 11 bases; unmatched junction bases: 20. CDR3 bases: TGCGCCAGCAGGGTTGGGCAGCGGGGGGACCTGTCCAACGAGTACTTC. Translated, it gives CASRVGQRGDLSNEYF.

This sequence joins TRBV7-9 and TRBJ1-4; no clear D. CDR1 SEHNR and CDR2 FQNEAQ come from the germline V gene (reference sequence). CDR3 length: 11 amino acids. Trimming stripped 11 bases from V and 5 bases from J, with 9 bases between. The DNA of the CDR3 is TGTGCCGTTGTCCTAAATGAAAAACTGTTTTTT. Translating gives CAVVLNEKLFF.

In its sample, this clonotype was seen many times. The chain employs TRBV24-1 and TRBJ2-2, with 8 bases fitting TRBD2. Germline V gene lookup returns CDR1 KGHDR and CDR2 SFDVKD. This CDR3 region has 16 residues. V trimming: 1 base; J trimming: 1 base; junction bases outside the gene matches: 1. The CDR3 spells CATSDLTSGNTGELFF. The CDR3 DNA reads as TGTGCCACCAGTGATTTAACTAGCGGGAACACCGGGGAGCTGTTTTTT.

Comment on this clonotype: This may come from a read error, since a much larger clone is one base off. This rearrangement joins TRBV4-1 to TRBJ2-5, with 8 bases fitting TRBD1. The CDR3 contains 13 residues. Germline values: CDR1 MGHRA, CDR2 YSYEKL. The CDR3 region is CSSSQRQGETQYF. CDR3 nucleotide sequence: TGCTCCAGCAGCCAACGACAGGGGGAGACCCAGTACTTC.